This passage covers 23 T cell receptor beta chains from one sample sequenced in a study of T cells after yellow fever vaccination. TCRdb called the 5' RACE reads again in MiXCR, with one record for every CDR3 protein. The data show over 300,000 distinct CDR3 sequences, about 3.5% seen once. This sample comprised PBMCs, obtained on the day of the yellow fever booster vaccination. These receptors came from a man aged 18 to 29 who received the YFV17D yellow fever vaccine.

This clonotype was seen ten or more times. The J gene is TRBJ2-7, the V gene TRBV3-1; no firm D call. V was cut by 1 base and J by 2 bases, with 9 bases left in between. The CDR3 contains 14 residues. Per germline, CDR1 LGHDT and CDR2 YNNKEL (reference sequence). In DNA form, the CDR3 reads TGTGCCAGCAGCCAAGGTCTCATACCCTACGAGCAGTACGTC. Protein: CASSQGLIPYEQYV.

The table lists this clonotype with many counts. V is TRBV5-1 and J is TRBJ1-2, with 8 bases matching TRBD1. J gave up 7 bases and V 1 base, and 6 bases lay outside the gene matches. Germline V CDR1 and CDR2: SGHRS, YFSETQ. There are 14 residues in the CDR3. The CDR3 reads CASSLYQGAPGYTF. DNA of the CDR3: TGCGCCAGCAGCTTGTACCAGGGGGCGCCTGGCTACACCTTC.

This clonotype was recorded at least ten times. The chain joins TRBV4-2 to TRBJ2-5; 11 nucleotides match TRBD2. V gave up 1 base and J gave up 6 bases; unmatched junction bases: 10. The CDR3 is 17 residues long. The germline V gene encodes CDR1 LGHNA and CDR2 YNFKEQ. Here the CDR3 reads CASSQGYITSGGKTQYF. The CDR3 region has the DNA TGTGCCAGCAGCCAAGGATACATCACTAGCGGGGGAAAGACCCAGTACTTC.

The genes are TRBV5-1 and TRBJ2-3, with 7 bases that match TRBD2. J was trimmed by 2 bases and V by 0 bases; bases with no gene match: 6. Germline V gene sequence: CDR1 SGHRS, CDR2 YFSETQ. The CDR3 has 16 amino acids. This chain's CDR3 is CASSLVPSGTTDTQYF. The CDR3 DNA reads TGCGCCAGCAGCTTGGTGCCTAGCGGAACCACAGATACGCAGTATTTT.

This clonotype occurred a few times. The rearrangement uses TRBV6-6 and TRBJ2-2; 11 bases line up with TRBD2. Unmatched junction bases numbered 7, after V lost 6 bases and J lost 4 bases. Germline assignment: CDR1 MNHNY and CDR2 SVGAGI (reference sequence). The CDR3 length is 16 residues. DNA of the CDR3: TGTGCCAGCAGCACTCTAGCGGGGGGACTCACCGGGGAGCTGTTTTTT. Protein product: CASSTLAGGLTGELFF.

This clonotype was detected many times. The chain recombines TRBV20-1 with TRBJ1-5; D may be TRBD1 (5 bases). Germline assignment: CDR1 DFQATT and CDR2 SNEGSKA (reference sequence). The V end lost 3 bases, the J end lost 0 bases, and 12 bases lay between the germline ends. This CDR3 comprises 15 residues. CDR3 coding DNA: TGCAGTGCTAGCAGGGTTCGGGTTAGCAATCAGCCCCAGCATTTT. This gives the protein CSASRVRVSNQPQHF.

This clonotype was seen repeatedly, ten times or more. The V call is TRBV5-6, the J call TRBJ1-2; the D is unclear. CDR3 length: 14 amino acids. CDR1 SGHDT and CDR2 YYEEEE come from the germline V gene. V was shortened by 4 bases and J by 4 bases, with 14 bases between the two germline ends. CDR3 region: CASSLPGFVYGYTF. In nucleotides, the CDR3 is TGTGCCAGCAGCCTCCCTGGTTTTGTCTATGGCTACACCTTC.

This clonotype was detected ten times or more. The chain has TRBV7-8 and TRBJ1-1; a weak D match, TRBD1 (6 bases). Germline V gene sequence: CDR1 SGHVS, CDR2 FQNEAQ. CDR3 length equals 14 residues. Trimming removed 0 bases at V and 5 bases at J, with 10 bases between. The CDR3 nucleotides are TGTGCCAGCAGCTTAGCGCAGGGGCTGACTGAAGCTTTCTTT. Its translation is CASSLAQGLTEAFF.

The CDR3 DNA sequence: TGTGCCAGCAGCTTAAGTCCTCTGGAGGGAAACATTCAGTACTTC. It translates to CASSLSPLEGNIQYF. This chain links TRBV7-6 with TRBJ2-4; D may be TRBD2 (6 bases). Germline V gene sequence: CDR1 SGHVS, CDR2 FNYEAQ. The CDR3 covers 15 residues. V was cut by 2 bases and J by 6 bases, with 14 bases left in between.

This clonotype came up many times. The chain is built from TRBV7-9 and TRBJ2-1; D is ambiguous. V lost 7 bases and J lost 0, with 13 bases in between. The CDR3 loop spans 15 amino acids. Per the germline V gene, CDR1 is SEHNR and CDR2 is FQNEAQ (reference sequence). CDR3 bases: TGTGCCAGCACTCGCGGCGGAAGCTCCTACAATGAGCAGTTCTTC. It is translated as CASTRGGSSYNEQFF.

The chain combines TRBV6-2 or TRBV6-3 with TRBJ2-5; 13 nucleotides agree with TRBD2. The CDR3 is 17 amino acids. J gave up 2 bases and V 6 bases, and 9 bases lay outside the gene matches. Germline CDR1 MNHEY, CDR2 SVGEGT. CDR3 DNA: TGTGCCAGCAGGAATAACCCGGGACTAGCGGGGCAAGAGACCCAGTACTTC. Amino acids: CASRNNPGLAGQETQYF.

The chain joins TRBV24-1 to TRBJ1-6; unclear D gene. Trimming removed 5 bases at V and 8 bases at J, with 12 bases between. The CDR3 length is 14 residues. Germline assignment: CDR1 KGHDR and CDR2 SFDVKD. The CDR3 spells CATSAPGSDSPLHF. CDR3 nucleotide sequence: TGTGCCACCAGTGCCCCGGGGAGTGATTCACCCCTCCACTTT.

The chain links TRBV7-6 to TRBJ2-5, with 7 bases identical to TRBD2. The germline V gene encodes CDR1 SGHVS and CDR2 FNYEAQ. There are 15 residues in the CDR3. V was clipped by 2 bases and J by 3 bases; unmatched bases: 6. This CDR3 is CASSLWTSPEETQYF. The CDR3 bases are TGTGCCAGCAGCTTATGGACTAGTCCGGAAGAGACCCAGTACTTC.

The chain uses TRBV30 and TRBJ1-5, with TRBD1 matching 7 bases. CDR3 length: 15 residues. After removal of 5 bases from V and 6 bases from J, the junction contained 13 bases not matched to a gene. The germline V gene has CDR1 GTSNPN and CDR2 SVGIG (reference sequence). The CDR3 reads CAWQQGGGRGQPQHF. The DNA for the CDR3 is TGTGCCTGGCAGCAGGGGGGGGGTCGAGGTCAGCCCCAGCATTTT.

This clonotype was observed at least ten times. CDR3 in DNA: TGCGCCAGCAGCCAAGGACCCGGGACTAGGCGTTCAGATACGCAGTATTTT. Translated: CASSQGPGTRRSDTQYF. The chain combines TRBV4-3 with TRBJ2-3; TRBD2 agrees at 8 bases. This CDR3 spans 17 amino acids. The ends lost 1 base at V and 4 bases at J; junction bases unmatched: 10. The germline CDR1 and CDR2 sequences are LGHNA and YSLEER.

The V gene is TRBV12-3 or TRBV12-4, the J gene TRBJ2-2; the D is unclear. CDR3 length: 12 amino acids. V lost 1 base and J lost 8, with 5 bases in between. CDR3: CASSLDGGELFF. CDR3 in DNA: TGTGCCAGCAGTTTAGACGGAGGGGAGCTGTTTTTT.

In its sample, this clonotype was seen many times. This rearrangement joins TRBV5-1 to TRBJ2-2; no clear D gene. The CDR3 has 14 amino acids. The V gene's germline CDR1 is SGHRS and CDR2 YFSETQ. V lost 4 bases to trimming and J lost 7 bases, with 14 bases between them. Written as DNA, the CDR3 is TGCGCCAGCAGCCCCGACCTGGTCAGCGGGGAGCTGTTTTTT. Its translation is CASSPDLVSGELFF.

This clonotype was counted between two and nine times. V and J are TRBV30 and TRBJ2-1; TRBD2 agrees at 13 bases. The CDR3 has 13 amino acids. Germline assignment: CDR1 GTSNPN and CDR2 SVGIG (reference sequence). Losses at the gene ends were 5 bases for V and 8 bases for J; bases not matched to a gene: 3. The CDR3 loop reads CAWGGLAGDEQFF. The CDR3 DNA sequence: TGTGCCTGGGGAGGACTAGCGGGGGATGAGCAGTTCTTC.

In DNA, the CDR3 is TGTGCCAGCAGAAGTCCGGGCTTCGGTACGCAGTATTTT. This translates into CASRSPGFGTQYF. The chain combines TRBV12-3 or TRBV12-4 with TRBJ2-3; D gene ambiguous. The CDR3 extends over 13 amino acids. The V and J ends lost 6 bases and 8 bases respectively, with 15 bases between them.

This chain joins TRBV10-1 and TRBJ2-7; D may be TRBD2 (6 bases). Germline loops: CDR1 WNHNN, CDR2 SYGVQD (reference sequence). Trimming left V 2 bases short and J 1 base short, with 21 bases between. The length of the CDR3 is 18 residues. This CDR3 reads CASSETGDFPRGSYEQYF. For the CDR3, the DNA is TGCGCCAGCAGTGAGACGGGGGACTTTCCTAGGGGTTCCTACGAGCAGTACTTC.

V gene TRBV10-2 combines with J gene TRBJ2-1; D not resolved. Germline CDR1 reads WSHSY; CDR2 reads SAAADI. The CDR3 is 12 residues long. V was shortened by 3 bases and J by 0 bases, with 0 bases between the two germline ends. The CDR3 DNA is TGCGCCAGCAGTGACTCCTACAATGAGCAGTTCTTC. Translating it yields CASSDSYNEQFF.

The sample holds many counts of this clonotype. This chain connects TRBV6-5 to TRBJ2-7; possibly TRBD2 for D (6 bases). Germline CDR1 reads MNHEY; CDR2 reads SVGAGI. The CDR3 is 14 amino acids. V gave up 2 bases and J gave up 3 bases, with 11 bases separating them. As DNA, the CDR3 is TGTGCCAGCAGTTACATGGCGGGGAACTACGAGCAGTACTTC. This codes for CASSYMAGNYEQYF.

This clonotype has a count of ten or more. The chain combines TRBV2 with TRBJ2-5, with D hard to call. The CDR3 is made up of 13 amino acids. The germline CDR1 and CDR2 sequences are SNHLY and FYNNEI. Trimming stripped 2 bases from V and 4 bases from J, with 8 bases between. CDR3 nucleotide sequence: TGTGCCAGCAGTGAAAGTCAGCGAGAGACCCAGTACTTC. Its protein product is CASSESQRETQYF.